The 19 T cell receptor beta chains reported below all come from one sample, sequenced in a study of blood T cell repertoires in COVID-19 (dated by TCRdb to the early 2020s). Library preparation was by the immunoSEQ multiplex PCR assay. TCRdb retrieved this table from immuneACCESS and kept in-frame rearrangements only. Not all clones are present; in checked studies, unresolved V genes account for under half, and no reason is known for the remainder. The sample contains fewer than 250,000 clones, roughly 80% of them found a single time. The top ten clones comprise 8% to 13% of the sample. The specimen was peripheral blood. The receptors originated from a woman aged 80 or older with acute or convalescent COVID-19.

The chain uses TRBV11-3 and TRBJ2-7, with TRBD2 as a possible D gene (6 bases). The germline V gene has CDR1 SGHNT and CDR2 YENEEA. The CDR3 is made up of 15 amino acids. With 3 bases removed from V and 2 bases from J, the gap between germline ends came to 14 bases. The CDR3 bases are TGTGCCAGCAGCTTGACGGGACTTGCCACCTACGAGCAGTACTTC. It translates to CASSLTGLATYEQYF.

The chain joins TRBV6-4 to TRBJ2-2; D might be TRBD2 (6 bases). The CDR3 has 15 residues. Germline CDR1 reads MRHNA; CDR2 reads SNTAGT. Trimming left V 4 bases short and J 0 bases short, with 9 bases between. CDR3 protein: CASSVGGTNTGELFF. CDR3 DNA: TGTGCCAGCAGTGTTGGCGGGACGAACACCGGGGAGCTGTTTTTT.

CDR3 amino acids: CASTSPSGYTF. CDR3 DNA: TGTGCCAGCACCTCCCCCTCCGGCTACACCTTC. This rearrangement joins TRBV28 to TRBJ1-2; D ambiguous. The V end lost 7 bases, the J end lost 8 bases, and 11 bases lay between the germline ends. Germline lookup yields CDR1 MDHEN and CDR2 SYDVKM. This CDR3 has 11 residues.

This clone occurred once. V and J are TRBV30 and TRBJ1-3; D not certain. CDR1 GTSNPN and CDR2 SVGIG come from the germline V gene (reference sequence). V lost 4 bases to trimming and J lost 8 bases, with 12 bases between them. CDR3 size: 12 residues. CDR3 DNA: TGTGCCTGGAAAGAAGCCGGGGACACCATATATTTT. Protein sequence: CAWKEAGDTIYF.

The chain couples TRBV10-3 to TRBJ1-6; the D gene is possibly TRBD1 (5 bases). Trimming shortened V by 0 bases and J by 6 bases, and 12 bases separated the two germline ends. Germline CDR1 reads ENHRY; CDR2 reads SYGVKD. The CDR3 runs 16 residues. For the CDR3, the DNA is TGTGCCATCAGTGAGTCGTTCAACGGGGGTAATTCACCCCTCCACTTT. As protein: CAISESFNGGNSPLHF.

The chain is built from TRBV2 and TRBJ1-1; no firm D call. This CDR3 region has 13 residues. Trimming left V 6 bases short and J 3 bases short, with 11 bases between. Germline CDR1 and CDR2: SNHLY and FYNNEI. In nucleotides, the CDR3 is TGTGCCAGCAGAACCAACGGGGACACTGAAGCTTTCTTT. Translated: CASRTNGDTEAFF.

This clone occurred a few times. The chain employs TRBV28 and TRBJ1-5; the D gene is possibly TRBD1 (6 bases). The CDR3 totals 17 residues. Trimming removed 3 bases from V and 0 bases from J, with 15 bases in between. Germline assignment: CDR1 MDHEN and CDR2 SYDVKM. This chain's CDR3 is CASSFSPRGPSNQPQHF. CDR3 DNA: TGTGCCAGCAGTTTCTCCCCCAGGGGACCTAGCAATCAGCCCCAGCATTTT.

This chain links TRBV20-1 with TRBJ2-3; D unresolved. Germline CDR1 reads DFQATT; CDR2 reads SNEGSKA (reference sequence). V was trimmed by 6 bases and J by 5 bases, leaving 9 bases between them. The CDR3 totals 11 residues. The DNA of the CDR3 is TGCAGTGCCCCACATGGAGATACGCAGTATTTT. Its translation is CSAPHGDTQYF.

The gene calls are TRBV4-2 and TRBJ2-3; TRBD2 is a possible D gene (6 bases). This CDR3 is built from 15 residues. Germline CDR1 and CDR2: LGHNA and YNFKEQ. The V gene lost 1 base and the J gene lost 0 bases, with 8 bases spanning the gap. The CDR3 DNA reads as TGTGCCAGCAGCCAAGGAGCGGGTAGCACAGATACGCAGTATTTT. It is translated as CASSQGAGSTDTQYF.

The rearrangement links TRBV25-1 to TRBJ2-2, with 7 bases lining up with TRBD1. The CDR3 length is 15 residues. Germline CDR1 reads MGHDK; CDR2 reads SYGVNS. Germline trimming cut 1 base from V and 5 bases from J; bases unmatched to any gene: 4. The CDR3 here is CASSEWAGGTGELFF. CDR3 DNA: TGTGCCAGCAGTGAATGGGCAGGGGGAACCGGGGAGCTGTTTTTT. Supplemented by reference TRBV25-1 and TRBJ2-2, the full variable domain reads EADIYQTPRYLVIGTGKKITLECSQTMGHDKMYWYQQDPGMELHLIHYSYGVNSTEKGDLSSESTVSRIRTEHFPLTLESARPSHTSQYLCASSEWAGGTGELFFGEGSRLTVL.

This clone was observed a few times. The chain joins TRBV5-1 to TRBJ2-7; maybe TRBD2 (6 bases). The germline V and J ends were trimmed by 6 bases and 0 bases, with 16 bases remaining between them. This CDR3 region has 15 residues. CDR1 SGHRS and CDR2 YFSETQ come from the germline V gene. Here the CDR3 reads CASTPNPGDSYEQYF. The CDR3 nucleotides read TGCGCCAGCACCCCTAACCCGGGGGACTCCTACGAGCAGTACTTC.

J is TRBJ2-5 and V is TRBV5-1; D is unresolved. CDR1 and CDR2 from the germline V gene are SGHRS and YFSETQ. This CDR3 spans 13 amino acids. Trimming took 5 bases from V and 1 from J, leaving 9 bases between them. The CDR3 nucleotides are TGCGCCAGCAGTAGAAGCGCCCAAGAGACCCAGTACTTC. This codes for CASSRSAQETQYF.

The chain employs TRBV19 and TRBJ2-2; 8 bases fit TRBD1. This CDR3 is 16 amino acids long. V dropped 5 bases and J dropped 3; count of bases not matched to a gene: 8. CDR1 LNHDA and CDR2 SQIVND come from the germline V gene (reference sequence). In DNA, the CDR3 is TGTGCCAGTAGTGTATCCCAGGGGGCGTACACCGGGGAGCTGTTTTTT. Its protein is CASSVSQGAYTGELFF. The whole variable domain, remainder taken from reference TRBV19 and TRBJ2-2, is DGGITQSPKYLFRKEGQNVTLSCEQNLNHDAMYWYRQDPGQGLRLIYYSQIVNDFQKGDIAEGYSVSREKKESFPLTVTSAQKNPTAFYLCASSVSQGAYTGELFFGEGSRLTVL.

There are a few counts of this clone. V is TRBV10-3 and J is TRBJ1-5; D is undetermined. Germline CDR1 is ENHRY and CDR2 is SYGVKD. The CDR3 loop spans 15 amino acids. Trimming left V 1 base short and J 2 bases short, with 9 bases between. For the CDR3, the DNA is TGTGCCATCAGTGAGTTGGAGGCGGGCAATCAGCCCCAGCATTTT. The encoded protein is CAISELEAGNQPQHF.

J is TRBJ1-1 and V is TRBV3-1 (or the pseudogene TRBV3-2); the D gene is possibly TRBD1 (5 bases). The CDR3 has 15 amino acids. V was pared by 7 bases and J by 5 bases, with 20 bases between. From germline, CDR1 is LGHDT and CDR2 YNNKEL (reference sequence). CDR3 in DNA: TGTGCCAGCACCTGGGCTTCACGGGGGGGGACTGAAGCTTTCTTT. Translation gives CASTWASRGGTEAFF.

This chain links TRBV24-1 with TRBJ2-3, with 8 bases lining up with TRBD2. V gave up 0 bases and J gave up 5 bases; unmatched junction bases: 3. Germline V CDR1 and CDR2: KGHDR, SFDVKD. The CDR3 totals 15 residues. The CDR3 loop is CATSDLQAGVDTQYF. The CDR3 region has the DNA TGTGCCACCAGTGATTTGCAAGCGGGGGTAGATACGCAGTATTTT.

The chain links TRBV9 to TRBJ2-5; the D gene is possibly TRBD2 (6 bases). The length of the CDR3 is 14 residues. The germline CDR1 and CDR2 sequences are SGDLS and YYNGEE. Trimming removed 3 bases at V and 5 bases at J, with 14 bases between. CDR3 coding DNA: TGTGCCAGCAGCGACCCGCGGGACGAGGAGACCCAGTACTTC. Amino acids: CASSDPRDEETQYF. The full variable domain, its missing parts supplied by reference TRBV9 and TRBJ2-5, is DSGVTQTPKHLITATGQRVTLRCSPRSGDLSVYWYQQSLDQGLQFLIQYYNGEERAKGNILERFSAQQFPDLHSELNLSSLELGDSALYFCASSDPRDEETQYFGPGTRLLVL.

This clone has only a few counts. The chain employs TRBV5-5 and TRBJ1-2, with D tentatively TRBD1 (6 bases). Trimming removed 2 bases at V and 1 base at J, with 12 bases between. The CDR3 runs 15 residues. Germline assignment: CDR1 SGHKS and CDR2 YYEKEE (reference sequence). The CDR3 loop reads CASSLTAGDNYGYTF. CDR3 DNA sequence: TGTGCCAGCAGCTTAACGGCAGGGGATAACTATGGCTACACCTTC. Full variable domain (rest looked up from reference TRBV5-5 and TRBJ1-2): DAGVTQSPTHLIKTRGQQVTLRCSPISGHKSVSWYQQVLGQGPQFIFQYYEKEERGRGNFPDRFSARQFPNYSSELNVNALLLGDSALYLCASSLTAGDNYGYTFGSGTRLTVV.

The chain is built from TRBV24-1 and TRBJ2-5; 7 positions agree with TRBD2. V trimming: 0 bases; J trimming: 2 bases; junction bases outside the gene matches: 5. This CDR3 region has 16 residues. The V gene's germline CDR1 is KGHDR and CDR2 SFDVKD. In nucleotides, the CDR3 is TGTGCCACCAGTGATTTGGGAGGGGAGGGGCAAGAGACCCAGTACTTC. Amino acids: CATSDLGGEGQETQYF.